The entry below describes one TCR beta chain. The germline CDR1 and CDR2 sequences are SQVTM and ANQGSEA. V was trimmed by 2 bases and J by 4 bases, leaving 14 bases between them. The CDR3 loop spans 14 amino acids. This specimen comes from a study of blood T cell repertoires in COVID-19. Study context: Samples taken during acute and convalescent COVID-19 were collected in the United States, Italy and Spain.

Under the authors' procedure: Reference gene primers were amplified, and this amplification served to estimate nucleated cell counts. Produced via immunoSEQ multiplex PCR; TCRdb's table is partial and in-frame only. The DNA was the basis for D and trimming; V, J and clone size are from that table. The sample lists more than 85,000 clones; approximately 80% were seen once. The sequence derives from a man aged 55 to 70 with acute or convalescent COVID-19. This sequence joins TRBV29-1 and TRBJ1-2; D is undetermined. The sequencing sample was made of peripheral blood. CDR3 DNA sequence: TGCAGCGTTGAAAGAGGCCTGAGCTTCTATGGCTACACCTTC. The encoded protein is CSVERGLSFYGYTF.